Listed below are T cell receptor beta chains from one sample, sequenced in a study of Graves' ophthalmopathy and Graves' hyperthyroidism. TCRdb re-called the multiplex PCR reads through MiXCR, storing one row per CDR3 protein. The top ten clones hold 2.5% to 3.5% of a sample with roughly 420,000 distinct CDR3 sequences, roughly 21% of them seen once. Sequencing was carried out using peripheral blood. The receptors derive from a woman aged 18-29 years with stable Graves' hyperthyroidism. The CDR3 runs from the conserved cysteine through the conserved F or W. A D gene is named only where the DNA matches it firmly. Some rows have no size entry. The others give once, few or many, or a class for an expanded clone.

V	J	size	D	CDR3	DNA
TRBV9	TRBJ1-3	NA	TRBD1	CASGRQGRNTIYF	TGTGCCAGCGGAAGACAGGGGAGGAACACCATATATTTT
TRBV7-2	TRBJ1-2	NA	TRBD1	CASSLAFLGQFPYGYTF	TGTGCCAGCAGCTTAGCTTTTTTGGGACAGTTCCCGTATGGCTACACCTTC
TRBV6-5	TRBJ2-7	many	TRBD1	CASTSGTVSYEQYF	TGTGCCAGCACCTCCGGGACAGTATCCTACGAGCAGTACTTC
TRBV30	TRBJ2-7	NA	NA	CAWRLEGKYF	TGTGCCTGGAGGCTGGAGGGGAAGTACTTC
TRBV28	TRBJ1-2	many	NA	CASSFPLGEAIYGYTF	TGTGCCAGCAGTTTTCCTCTCGGGGAGGCAATATATGGCTACACCTTC
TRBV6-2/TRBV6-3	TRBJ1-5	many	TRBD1	CASNRGQGQPQHF	TGTGCCAGCAACAGGGGGCAGGGTCAGCCCCAGCATTTT
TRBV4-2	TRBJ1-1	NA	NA	CASSQDLGTEAFF	TGTGCCAGCAGCCAAGATCTCGGGACTGAAGCTTTCTTT
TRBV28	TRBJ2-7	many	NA	CASSLLGQGGAYEQYF	TGTGCCAGCAGTTTACTGGGGCAGGGAGGTGCCTACGAGCAGTACTTC
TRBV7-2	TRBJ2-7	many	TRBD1	CASSQPGTGSNKQYF	TGTGCCAGCAGTCAACCCGGGACAGGGTCAAACAAGCAGTACTTC
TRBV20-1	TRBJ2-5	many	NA	CSGGTQYF	TGCAGTGGAGGGACCCAGTACTTC
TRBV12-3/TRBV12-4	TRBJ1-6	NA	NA	CASSLEGPNSPLHF	TGTGCCAGCAGTTTAGAGGGGCCAAATTCACCCCTCCACTTT
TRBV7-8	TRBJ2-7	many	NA	CASSLGDFYEQYF	TGTGCCAGCAGCTTAGGGGACTTCTACGAGCAGTACTTC
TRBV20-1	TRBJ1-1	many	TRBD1	CSARPLGQGGTEAFF	TGCAGTGCTAGACCCCTAGGACAGGGGGGCACTGAAGCTTTCTTT
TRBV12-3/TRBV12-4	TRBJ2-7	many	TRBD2	CASSGRLASSYEQYF	TGTGCCAGCAGCGGTCGACTAGCTTCCTCCTACGAGCAGTACTTC
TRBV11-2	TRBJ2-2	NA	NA	CASSLGFGDLTNTGELFF	TGTGCCAGCAGCTTAGGGTTTGGGGACTTGACGAACACCGGGGAGCTGTTTTTT
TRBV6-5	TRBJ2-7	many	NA	CASSYSEEAHWEQYF	TGTGCCAGCAGTTACTCGGAAGAGGCCCACTGGGAGCAGTACTTC
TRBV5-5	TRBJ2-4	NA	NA	CASSLEYSNIQYF	TGTGCCAGCAGCTTGGAGTACTCAAACATTCAGTACTTC
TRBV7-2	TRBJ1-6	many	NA	CASSSLYNSPLHF	TGTGCCAGCAGCTCCCTATATAATTCACCCCTCCACTTT
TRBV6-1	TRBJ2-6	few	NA	CASRSGSGANVLTF	TGTGCCAGCAGATCAGGGTCTGGGGCCAACGTCCTGACTTTC
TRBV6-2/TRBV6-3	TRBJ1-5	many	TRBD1	CASSRTGVQPQHF	TGTGCCAGCAGTCGGACAGGGGTTCAGCCCCAGCATTTT
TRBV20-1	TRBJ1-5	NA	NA	CSARGVGTPGSQPQHF	TGCAGTGCTAGAGGGGTCGGGACCCCGGGGAGTCAGCCCCAGCATTTT
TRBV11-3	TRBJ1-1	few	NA	CASSLDPDTEAFF	TGTGCCAGCAGCTTAGATCCTGACACTGAAGCTTTCTTT
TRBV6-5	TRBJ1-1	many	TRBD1	CASSYGDRDDTEAFF	TGTGCCAGCAGTTACGGGGACAGGGATGACACTGAAGCTTTCTTT